This T cell receptor (beta chain) comes out of a study of cytomegalovirus exposure and HLA in healthy donors. There are 16 residues in the CDR3. CDR1 SEHNR and CDR2 FQNEAQ come from the germline V gene (reference sequence). V lost 5 bases and J lost 0; bases outside the gene matches: 4. With respect to this clone: Its antigen is unknown.

The PCR used 60 Vbeta and 13 Jbeta primers. The assay was immunoSEQ multiplex PCR, and TCRdb's table has in-frame clones only and misses some. The sample has nearly 110,000 clones, roughly 76% seen once. Study-wide findings and caveats: Being productive about 87% or about 30% of the time was typical of most TCR beta V segments in an earlier analysis. Rarity characterized most TCR sequences, yet some public TCRs appeared in many donors. DRB1 showed the most TCR associations and HLA-C the fewest in a later analysis, as rates varied by HLA locus.

The rearrangement uses TRBV7-9 and TRBJ2-1, with 10 bases identical to TRBD1. Sequenced sample: PBMCs. The sequence came from a woman aged 50 to 65 in good health and CMV-seropositive. Here the CDR3 reads CASSPRTGGSYNEQFF. The CDR3, as DNA: TGTGCCAGCAGCCCCCGGACAGGGGGCTCCTACAATGAGCAGTTCTTC.